This T cell receptor (beta chain) stems from a study of OX40 agonist ivuxolimab in advanced cancers. Across the whole study: Among those enrolled, mean age was about 62 years (range about 23 to 80) and about 82% were male. Three patients got partial responses; one had hepatocellular carcinoma and two had cutaneous melanoma.

Only a few counts were recorded for this clone. Its target is unknown. The repertoire was sequenced with immunoSEQ multiplex PCR; TCRdb's copy has only in-frame clones and lacks some. The sample contains around 76,000 clones, 80% to 90% of which appear only once. General study points: At 0.1 to 3.0 mg/kg, clonal expansion of CD4+ and CD8+ blood T cells had occurred by week 6.

This CDR3 is 11 amino acids long. Germline CDR1 reads GTSNPN; CDR2 reads SVGIG (reference sequence). V was cut by 2 bases and J by 4 bases, with 6 bases left in between. The TCR comes from an adult with an advanced solid tumor such as melanoma, head and neck, liver or kidney cancer. Sequences were derived from CD4+ or CD8+ T cells sorted from blood, sampled in a trial of the OX40 agonist ivuxolimab. The V gene is TRBV30, the J gene TRBJ2-7; no definite D call. The CDR3 sequence: CAWSPGYEQYF. CDR3 bases: TGTGCCTGGAGTCCAGGATACGAGCAGTACTTC.